The source of this TCR beta chain is a study of cytomegalovirus exposure and HLA in healthy donors. Whole-study findings and limits: TRBV6-2, TRBV6-3 and some other V segments were excluded as indistinguishable.

Points on this clone: What it binds is unknown.

It was with 60 Vbeta and 13 Jbeta primers that the PCR ran. The data were produced by immunoSEQ multiplex PCR, yet TCRdb's version contains in-frame clones alone and is incomplete. The profile shows about 67,000 clones, 80% to 90% of them singletons. Germline V gene data show CDR1 as SGDLS and CDR2 as YYNGEE. CDR3 length: 15 residues. The V segment lost 1 base and the J segment 2 bases; nucleotides outside the gene matches: 5. Sequences were obtained from PBMCs. This sequence originates from a woman in her 30s in good health and CMV-seropositive. The chain joins TRBV9 to TRBJ2-7; 8 bases agree with TRBD2. CDR3 sequence: CASSVSGSGTYEQYF. The DNA of the CDR3 is TGTGCCAGCAGCGTATCGGGTAGCGGGACCTACGAGCAGTACTTC.